This TCR beta chain stems from a study of shared clonotypes between healthy human individuals. Study in general: The donors, a couple of women and three men, were aged 18 to 49.

A note on this clone: Its cognate antigen is unknown.

Every immunoSEQ plate was one replicate of a subset's evenly spread DNA. Per the original methods: Junction-only immunoSEQ data arrived without quality scores, meaning filtering differed. Method: immunoSEQ multiplex PCR; TCRdb's copy keeps in-frame clones and lacks some. V, J and clone size derive from that table, while D and trimming were established from the DNA sequence. Seen here are roughly 720,000 clones, 90% observed once, and the top ten hold more than 30%. Notes on the study in general: The expectation was that sequencing depth would affect clonotype sharing among donors.

The origin of this receptor is a man aged 18 to 29 in good health. Some clones in this sample may be carry-over from other donors' samples. Sequenced input: memory CD8+ T cells from PBMCs. Documented subset: CD45RO+ cells pooled with CCR7-negative TemRA cells.

Written as DNA, the CDR3 is TGTGCCAGCAGCTTCCCAGGGGAAGGGGCCCAAGAGACCCAGTACTTC. Encoded protein: CASSFPGEGAQETQYF. The rearrangement joins TRBV11-2 to TRBJ2-5; TRBD1 might be the D (6 bases). CDR1 is SGHAT and CDR2 is FQNNGV in the germline V gene. This CDR3 contains 16 residues. The germline V and J ends were trimmed by 3 bases and 1 base, with 15 bases remaining between them.